The 8 T cell receptor beta chains presented below share a single source sample, sequenced in a study of blood T cell repertoires in COVID-19. Measured with immunoSEQ multiplex PCR; TCRdb has only the in-frame clones, and not every one. This sample has roughly 400,000 clones, with about 90% found just once. Sequenced sample: PBMCs or T cells enriched from blood (not recorded which). The receptors were sampled from a woman between 25 and 40 years old who had recovered from COVID-19.

The rearrangement links TRBV7-2 to TRBJ1-1; possible D gene TRBD1, 5 bases. Trimming removed 5 bases at V and 0 bases at J, with 10 bases between. CDR3 size: 14 residues. In germline, CDR1 is SGHTA, CDR2 FQGNSA. CDR3 amino acids: CASSPGGVNTEAFF. The DNA of the CDR3 is TGTGCCAGCAGCCCGGGGGGGGTGAACACTGAAGCTTTCTTT.

The gene calls are TRBV5-1 and TRBJ2-7; TRBD1 matches 8 bases. Germline CDR1 reads SGHRS; CDR2 reads YFSETQ. The J segment lost 5 bases and the V segment lost 0 bases, leaving 10 bases of the junction unmatched. This CDR3 is built from 16 residues. The CDR3 nucleotides are TGCGCCAGCAGCTTGGCCGGACAGGGCACGATCCACGAGCAGTACTTC. The encoded protein is CASSLAGQGTIHEQYF.

J is TRBJ1-4 and V is TRBV6-5; D gene uncertain. From germline, CDR1 is MNHEY and CDR2 SVGAGI. CDR3 length equals 16 residues. Between the trimmed V and J ends, which lost 2 bases and 4 bases, there was a span of 14 bases. The CDR3 coding sequence is TGTGCCAGCAGTTACAGGCAGGAGGGTCTTAATGAAAAACTGTTTTTT. Protein product: CASSYRQEGLNEKLFF.

The genes are TRBV18 and TRBJ1-1; TRBD1 might be the D (5 bases). The CDR3 loop spans 16 amino acids. Per germline, CDR1 KGHSH and CDR2 LQKENI. Trimming removed 8 bases at V and 2 bases at J, with 21 bases between. The CDR3 is CASTRWGAGGNTEAFF. DNA of the CDR3: TGTGCCAGCACCCGTTGGGGAGCGGGGGGAAACACTGAAGCTTTCTTT.

The V call is TRBV19, the J call TRBJ1-1; D is uncertain. The CDR3 consists of 15 residues. Looked up from germline, CDR1 is LNHDA and CDR2 is SQIVND (reference sequence). Trimming pared 6 bases from V and 0 bases from J, leaving 14 bases between. CDR3 protein: CASSFGFPMNTEAFF. The CDR3 region has the DNA TGTGCCAGTAGCTTCGGGTTTCCTATGAACACTGAAGCTTTCTTT.

The chain is built from TRBV7-3 and TRBJ2-5; D gene ambiguous. Germline CDR1 SGHTA, CDR2 FQGTGA. This CDR3 spans 13 amino acids. V was clipped by 5 bases and J by 2 bases, with 9 bases between them. CDR3 protein: CASSPHPQETQYF. The CDR3 DNA follows: TGTGCCAGCAGCCCACACCCGCAAGAGACCCAGTACTTC.

This clone was seen a handful of times. This sequence joins TRBV11-3 and TRBJ2-7, with D possibly matching TRBD2 (5 bases). The CDR3 is 15 residues long. CDR1 and CDR2 (germline): SGHNT, YENEEA. Trimming removed 2 bases from V and 1 base from J, with 12 bases in between. This CDR3 is CASSLSGDPSYEQYF. CDR3 bases: TGTGCCAGCAGCTTAAGCGGAGACCCGTCCTACGAGCAGTACTTC. The full variable domain, completed using reference TRBV11-3 and TRBJ2-7, is EAGVVQSPRYKIIEKKQPVAFWCNPISGHNTLYWYLQNLGQGPELLIRYENEEAVDDSQLPKDRFSAERLKGVDSTLKIQPAELGDSAVYLCASSLSGDPSYEQYFGPGTRLTVT.

This clone was picked up a small number of times. The rearrangement joins TRBV12-3 or TRBV12-4 to TRBJ2-7, with no clear D. The V gene lost 10 bases and the J gene lost 3 bases, with 10 bases spanning the gap. The length of the CDR3 is 11 residues. The CDR3 is CATSRGYEQYF. CDR3 DNA sequence: TGTGCCACCTCCCGAGGCTACGAGCAGTACTTC.